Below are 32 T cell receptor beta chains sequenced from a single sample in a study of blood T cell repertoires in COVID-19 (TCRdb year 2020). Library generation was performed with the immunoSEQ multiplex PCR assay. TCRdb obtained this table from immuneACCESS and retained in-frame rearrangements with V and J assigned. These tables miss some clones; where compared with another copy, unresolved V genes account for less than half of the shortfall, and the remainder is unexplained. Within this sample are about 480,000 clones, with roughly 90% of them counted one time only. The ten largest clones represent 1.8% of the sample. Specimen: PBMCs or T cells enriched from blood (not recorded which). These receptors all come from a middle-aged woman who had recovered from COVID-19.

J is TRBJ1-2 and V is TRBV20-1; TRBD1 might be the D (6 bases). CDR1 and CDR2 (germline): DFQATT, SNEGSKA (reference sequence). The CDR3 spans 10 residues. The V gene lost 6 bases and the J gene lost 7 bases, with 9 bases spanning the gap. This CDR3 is CSAYRAGYTF. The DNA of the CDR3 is TGCAGTGCGTACAGGGCTGGCTACACCTTC.

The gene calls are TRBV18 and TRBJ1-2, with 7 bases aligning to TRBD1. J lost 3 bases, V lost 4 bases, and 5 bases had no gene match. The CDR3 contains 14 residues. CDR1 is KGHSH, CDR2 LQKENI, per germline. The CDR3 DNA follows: TGTGCCAGCTCACTGGGACAGTCCCACTATGGCTACACCTTC. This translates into CASSLGQSHYGYTF.

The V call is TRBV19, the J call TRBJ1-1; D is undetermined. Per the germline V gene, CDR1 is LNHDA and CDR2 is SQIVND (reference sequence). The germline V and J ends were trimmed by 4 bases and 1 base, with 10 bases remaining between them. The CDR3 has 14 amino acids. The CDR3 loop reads CASSTWEENTEAFF. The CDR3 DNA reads TGTGCCAGTAGTACGTGGGAGGAGAACACTGAAGCTTTCTTT.

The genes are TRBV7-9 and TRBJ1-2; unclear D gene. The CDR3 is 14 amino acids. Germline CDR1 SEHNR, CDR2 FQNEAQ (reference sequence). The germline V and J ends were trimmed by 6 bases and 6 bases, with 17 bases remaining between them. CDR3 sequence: CASSHVRGPDGYTF. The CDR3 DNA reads TGTGCCAGCAGTCACGTACGTGGCCCTGATGGCTACACCTTC.

The CDR3, as DNA: TGTGCCAGCAGGGGGACAGGGTACGAGCAGTACTTC. Protein product: CASRGTGYEQYF. The chain has TRBV2 and TRBJ2-7, with 9 bases that match TRBD1. Per the germline V gene, CDR1 is SNHLY and CDR2 is FYNNEI. V shed 6 bases and J 4 bases; nucleotides not matched to a gene: 1. This CDR3 contains 12 residues.

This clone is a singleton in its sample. CDR3 sequence reads: CATSDTGGRGNDEQFF. CDR3 sequence (DNA): TGTGCCACCAGTGACACAGGGGGCAGGGGGAACGATGAGCAGTTCTTC. The V gene is TRBV24-1, the J gene TRBJ2-1; 9 bases fit TRBD1. J gave up 8 bases and V 4 bases, and 11 bases lay outside the gene matches. The length of the CDR3 is 16 residues. Germline loops: CDR1 KGHDR, CDR2 SFDVKD.

CDR3 sequence: CASSRLAGNTGELFF. The CDR3 DNA reads TGTGCCAGCAGCAGACTAGCGGGAAACACCGGGGAGCTGTTTTTT. V and J are TRBV5-5 and TRBJ2-2, with 11 bases fitting TRBD2. V was clipped by 4 bases and J by 2 bases; unmatched bases: 1. This CDR3 spans 15 amino acids. CDR1 is SGHKS and CDR2 is YYEKEE in the germline V gene (reference sequence). The full variable domain, its missing parts supplied by reference TRBV5-5 and TRBJ2-2, is DAGVTQSPTHLIKTRGQQVTLRCSPISGHKSVSWYQQVLGQGPQFIFQYYEKEERGRGNFPDRFSARQFPNYSSELNVNALLLGDSALYLCASSRLAGNTGELFFGEGSRLTVL.

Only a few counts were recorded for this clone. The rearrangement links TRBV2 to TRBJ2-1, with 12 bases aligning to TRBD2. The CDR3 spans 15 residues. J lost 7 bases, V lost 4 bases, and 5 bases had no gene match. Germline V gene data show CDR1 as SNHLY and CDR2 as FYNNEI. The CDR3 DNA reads TGTGCCAGCAGTGGACTAGCGGGAGATCTGAATGAGCAGTTCTTC. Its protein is CASSGLAGDLNEQFF.

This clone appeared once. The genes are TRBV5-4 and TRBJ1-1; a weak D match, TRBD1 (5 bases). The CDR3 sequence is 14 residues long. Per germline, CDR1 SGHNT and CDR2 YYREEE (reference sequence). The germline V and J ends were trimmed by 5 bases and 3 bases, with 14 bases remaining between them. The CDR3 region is CASSHFRGDTEAFF. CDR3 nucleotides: TGTGCCAGCAGTCATTTCCGGGGGGACACTGAAGCTTTCTTT.

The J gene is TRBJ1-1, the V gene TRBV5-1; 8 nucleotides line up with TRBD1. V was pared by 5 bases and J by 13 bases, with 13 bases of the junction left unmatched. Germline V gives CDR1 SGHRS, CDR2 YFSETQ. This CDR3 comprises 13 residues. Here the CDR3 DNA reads TGCGCCAGCAGGTCGGTAACGACAGGGGCGGTTTTCTTT. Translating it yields CASRSVTTGAVFF.

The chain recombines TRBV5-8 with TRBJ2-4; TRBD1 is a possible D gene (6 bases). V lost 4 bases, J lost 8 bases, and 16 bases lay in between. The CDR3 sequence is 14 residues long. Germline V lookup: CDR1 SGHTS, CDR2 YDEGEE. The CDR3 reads CASSDRSMADIQYF. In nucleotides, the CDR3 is TGTGCCAGCAGCGACAGGAGCATGGCAGACATTCAGTACTTC.

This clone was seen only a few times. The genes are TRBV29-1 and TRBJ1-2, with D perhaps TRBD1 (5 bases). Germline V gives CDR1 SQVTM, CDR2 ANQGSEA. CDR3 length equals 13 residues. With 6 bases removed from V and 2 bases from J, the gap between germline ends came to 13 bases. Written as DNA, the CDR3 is TGCAGCGTCCTGGGGGGAGGGAACTATGGCTACACCTTC. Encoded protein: CSVLGGGNYGYTF.

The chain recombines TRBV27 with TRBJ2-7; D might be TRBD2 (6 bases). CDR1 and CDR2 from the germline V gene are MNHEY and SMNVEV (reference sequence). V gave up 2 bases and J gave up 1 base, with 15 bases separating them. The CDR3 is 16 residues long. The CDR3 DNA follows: TGTGCCAGCAGTTTAATGGCGGGACTGGCATCCTACGAGCAGTACTTC. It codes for CASSLMAGLASYEQYF.

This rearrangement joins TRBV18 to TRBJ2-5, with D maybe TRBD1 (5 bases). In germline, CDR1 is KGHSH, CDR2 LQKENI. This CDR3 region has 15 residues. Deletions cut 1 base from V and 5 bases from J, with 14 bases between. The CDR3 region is CASSPQGSRRETQYF. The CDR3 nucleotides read TGTGCCAGCTCACCACAGGGGTCCCGGCGGGAGACCCAGTACTTC. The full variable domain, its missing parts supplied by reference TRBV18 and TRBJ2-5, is NAGVMQNPRHLVRRRGQEARLRCSPMKGHSHVYWYRQLPEEGLKFMVYLQKENIIDESGMPKERFSAEFPKEGPSILRIQQVVRGDSAAYFCASSPQGSRRETQYFGPGTRLLVL.

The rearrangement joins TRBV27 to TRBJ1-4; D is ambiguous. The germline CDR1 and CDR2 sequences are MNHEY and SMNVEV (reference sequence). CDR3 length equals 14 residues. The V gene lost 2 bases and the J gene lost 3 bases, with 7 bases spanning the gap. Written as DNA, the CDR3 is TGTGCCAGCAGTTTACAAGCGGCTAATGAAAAACTGTTTTTT. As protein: CASSLQAANEKLFF.

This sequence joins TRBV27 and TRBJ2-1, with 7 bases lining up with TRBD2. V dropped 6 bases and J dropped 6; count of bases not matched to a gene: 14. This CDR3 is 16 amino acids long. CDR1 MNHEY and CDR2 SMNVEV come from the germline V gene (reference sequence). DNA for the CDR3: TGTGCCAGCAGACCTCGGGGAGGGAACGTTGGCAATGAGCAGTTCTTC. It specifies CASRPRGGNVGNEQFF.

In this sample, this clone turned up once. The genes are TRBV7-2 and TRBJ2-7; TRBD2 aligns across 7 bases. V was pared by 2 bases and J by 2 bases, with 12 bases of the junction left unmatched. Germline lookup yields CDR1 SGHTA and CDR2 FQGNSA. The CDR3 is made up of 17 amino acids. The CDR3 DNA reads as TGTGCCAGCAGCTTATTAGCGGCGGGAGTCTCCCCCTACGAGCAGTACTTC. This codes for CASSLLAAGVSPYEQYF.

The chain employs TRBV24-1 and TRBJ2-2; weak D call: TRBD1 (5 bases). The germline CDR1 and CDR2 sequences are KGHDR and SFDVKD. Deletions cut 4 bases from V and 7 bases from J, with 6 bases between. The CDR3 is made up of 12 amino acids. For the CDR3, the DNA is TGTGCCACCAGTGAAACAGGCGGGGAGCTGTTTTTT. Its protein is CATSETGGELFF.

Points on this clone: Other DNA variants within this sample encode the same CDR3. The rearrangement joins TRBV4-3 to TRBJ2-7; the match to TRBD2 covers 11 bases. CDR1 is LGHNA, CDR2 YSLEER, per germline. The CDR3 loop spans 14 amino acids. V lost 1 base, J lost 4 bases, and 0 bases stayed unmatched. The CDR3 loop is CASSQGTSGYEQYF. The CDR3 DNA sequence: TGCGCCAGCAGCCAAGGGACTAGCGGGTACGAGCAGTACTTC.

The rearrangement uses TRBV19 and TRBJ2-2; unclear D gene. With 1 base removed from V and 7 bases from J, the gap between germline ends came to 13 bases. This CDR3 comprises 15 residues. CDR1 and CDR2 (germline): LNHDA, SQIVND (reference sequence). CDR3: CASSIGPLEVGELFF. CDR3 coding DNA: TGTGCCAGTAGTATAGGACCCTTAGAGGTCGGGGAGCTGTTTTTT.

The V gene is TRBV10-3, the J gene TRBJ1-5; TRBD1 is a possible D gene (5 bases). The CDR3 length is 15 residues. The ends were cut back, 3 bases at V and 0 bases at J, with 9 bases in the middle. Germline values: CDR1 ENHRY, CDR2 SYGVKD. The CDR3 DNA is TGTGCCATCAGTGACAGGGAGGGTAGCAATCAGCCCCAGCATTTT. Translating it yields CAISDREGSNQPQHF.

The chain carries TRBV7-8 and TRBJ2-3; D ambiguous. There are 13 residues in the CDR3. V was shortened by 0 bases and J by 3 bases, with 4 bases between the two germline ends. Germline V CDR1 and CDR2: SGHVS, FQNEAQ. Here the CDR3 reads CASSLARTDTQYF. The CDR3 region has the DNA TGTGCCAGCAGCTTAGCGCGAACAGATACGCAGTATTTT.

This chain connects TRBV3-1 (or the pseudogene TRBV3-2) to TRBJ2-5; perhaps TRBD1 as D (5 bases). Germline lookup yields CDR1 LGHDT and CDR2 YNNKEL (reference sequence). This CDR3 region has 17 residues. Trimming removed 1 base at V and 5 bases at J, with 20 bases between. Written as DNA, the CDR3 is TGTGCCAGCAGCCAAGGAAAGGGGAACGGACCTTCGGAGACCCAGTACTTC. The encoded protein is CASSQGKGNGPSETQYF.

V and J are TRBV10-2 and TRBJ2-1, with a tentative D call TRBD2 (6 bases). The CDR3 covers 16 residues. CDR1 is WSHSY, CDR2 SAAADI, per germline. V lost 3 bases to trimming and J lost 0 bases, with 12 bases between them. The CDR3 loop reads CASSEPGLSSYNEQFF. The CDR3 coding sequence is TGCGCCAGCAGTGAACCGGGACTGAGCTCCTACAATGAGCAGTTCTTC.

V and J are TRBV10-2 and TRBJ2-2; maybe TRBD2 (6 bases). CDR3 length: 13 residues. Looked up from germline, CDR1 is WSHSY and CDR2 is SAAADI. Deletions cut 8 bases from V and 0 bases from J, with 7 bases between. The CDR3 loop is CASGGTNTGELFF. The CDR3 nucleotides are TGCGCCAGCGGGGGGACGAACACCGGGGAGCTGTTTTTT.

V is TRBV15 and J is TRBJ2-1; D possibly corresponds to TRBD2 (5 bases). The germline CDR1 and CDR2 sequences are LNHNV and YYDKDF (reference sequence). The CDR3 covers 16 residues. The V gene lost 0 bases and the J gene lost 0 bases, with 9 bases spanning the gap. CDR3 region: CATSRDLGSSYNEQFF. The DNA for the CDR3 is TGTGCCACCAGCAGAGACTTAGGGAGCTCCTACAATGAGCAGTTCTTC.

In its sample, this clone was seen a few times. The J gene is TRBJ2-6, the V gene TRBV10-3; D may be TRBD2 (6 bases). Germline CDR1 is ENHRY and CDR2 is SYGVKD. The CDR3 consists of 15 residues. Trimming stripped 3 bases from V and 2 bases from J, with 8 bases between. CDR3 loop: CAISDPGAGANVLTF. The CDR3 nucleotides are TGTGCCATCAGTGATCCGGGGGCTGGGGCCAACGTCCTGACTTTC.

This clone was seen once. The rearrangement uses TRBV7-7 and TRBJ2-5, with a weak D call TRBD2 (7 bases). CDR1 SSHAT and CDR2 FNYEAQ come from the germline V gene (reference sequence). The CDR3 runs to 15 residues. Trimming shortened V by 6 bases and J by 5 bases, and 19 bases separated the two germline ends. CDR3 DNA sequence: TGTGCCAGCAGTCCAGACCGGGGGCGGGGGGAGACCCAGTACTTC. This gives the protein CASSPDRGRGETQYF.

The CDR3 here is CASSLGGLMNTEAFF. Written as DNA, the CDR3 is TGTGCCAGCAGCTTAGGCGGTCTGATGAACACTGAAGCTTTCTTT. V gene TRBV11-2 combines with J gene TRBJ1-1, with D unclear. Looked up from germline, CDR1 is SGHAT and CDR2 is FQNNGV. The CDR3 runs 15 residues. V gave up 1 base and J gave up 0 bases, with 9 bases separating them.

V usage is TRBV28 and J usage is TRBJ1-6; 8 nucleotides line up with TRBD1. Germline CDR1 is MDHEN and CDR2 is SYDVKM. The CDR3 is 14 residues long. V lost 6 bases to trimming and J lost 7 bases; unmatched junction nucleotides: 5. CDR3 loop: CASSTTGVNSPLHF. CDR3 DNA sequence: TGTGCCAGCAGCACGACAGGGGTGAATTCACCCCTCCACTTT.

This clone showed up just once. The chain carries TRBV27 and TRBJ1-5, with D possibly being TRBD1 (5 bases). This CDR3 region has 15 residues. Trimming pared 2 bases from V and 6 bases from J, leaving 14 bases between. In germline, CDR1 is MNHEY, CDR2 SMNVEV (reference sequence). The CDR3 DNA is TGTGCCAGCAGTTTACAATCGGGACTATCTCAGCCCCAGCATTTT. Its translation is CASSLQSGLSQPQHF.

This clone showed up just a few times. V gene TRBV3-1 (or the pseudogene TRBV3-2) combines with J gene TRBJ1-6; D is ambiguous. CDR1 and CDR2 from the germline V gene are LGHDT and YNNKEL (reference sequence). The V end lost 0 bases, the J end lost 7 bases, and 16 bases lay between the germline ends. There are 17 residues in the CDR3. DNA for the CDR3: TGTGCCAGCAGCCAAGACCCCCCAGGATCCTCAAATTCACCCCTCCACTTT. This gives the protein CASSQDPPGSSNSPLHF.